This TCR beta chain appears in the sequencing data of a study of cytomegalovirus exposure and HLA in healthy donors. Study outcomes and limitations: CMV antigen specificity was confirmed in vitro for three CMV-associated chains. Fewer N-insertions than the roughly 650-donor mean were reportedly shown by an Asian-associated ancestry cluster in a later analysis.

V gave up 6 bases and J gave up 5 bases; unmatched junction bases: 6. This CDR3 spans 14 amino acids. The germline V gene has CDR1 SQVTM and CDR2 ANQGSEA. A word on this clone: The antigen remains unidentified.

PCR was performed using 60 Vbeta and 13 Jbeta primers. The protocol was immunoSEQ multiplex PCR, while the TCRdb copy is restricted to in-frame clones and leaves out a portion. The table lists around 44,000 clones. Material for sequencing was PBMCs. The V gene is TRBV29-1, the J gene TRBJ1-6; 8 nucleotides align to TRBD1. This sequence originates from a male donor in good health and CMV-seropositive. The CDR3: CSVRQGQDNSPLHF. CDR3 DNA sequence: TGCAGCGTCAGACAGGGGCAAGATAATTCACCCCTCCACTTT.